These 25 T cell receptor beta chains were all obtained from the same sample, sequenced in a study of beta chain features in type 1 diabetes. Expressed TCRB transcripts were sequenced because the isolated RNA had all been reverse transcribed beforehand. Sequenced by immunoSEQ multiplex PCR; TCRdb stores in-frame clones only, minus some. The sample lists 250,000 to 350,000 clones; about 14% were seen once. Sequenced input: central memory CD4+ T cells from blood. Receptor source: a young man in good health.

Many counts were recorded for this clone. DNA of the CDR3: TGTGCCAGCAGCTTATTCCCGCAGGGCGCTGAAGCTTTCTTT. Its translation is CASSLFPQGAEAFF. The V and J genes are TRBV7-3 and TRBJ1-1; the D gene is possibly TRBD1 (5 bases). V lost 2 bases and J 6 bases, leaving 13 bases between the germline ends. This CDR3 has 14 residues. CDR1 and CDR2 (germline): SGHTA, FQGTGA.

The gene calls are TRBV5-1 and TRBJ2-5; D may be TRBD1 (6 bases). From germline, CDR1 is SGHRS and CDR2 YFSETQ. This CDR3 region has 16 residues. V lost 0 bases to trimming and J lost 0 bases, with 12 bases between them. The CDR3 DNA reads as TGCGCCAGCAGCTTGGTACAGGGCGCTTACCAAGAGACCCAGTACTTC. Its protein is CASSLVQGAYQETQYF.

This clone was counted between two and nine times. V and J are TRBV5-1 and TRBJ2-3; D gene uncertain. CDR1 and CDR2 from the germline V gene are SGHRS and YFSETQ. V was shortened by 6 bases and J by 2 bases, with 13 bases between the two germline ends. The CDR3 runs to 14 residues. The CDR3 is CASKNQANTDTQYF. The CDR3 DNA reads as TGCGCCAGCAAAAATCAGGCTAACACAGATACGCAGTATTTT.

The V call is TRBV5-1, the J call TRBJ1-2, with TRBD1 matching 9 bases. The V segment lost 4 bases and the J segment 8 bases; nucleotides outside the gene matches: 9. Germline V CDR1 and CDR2: SGHRS, YFSETQ. The CDR3 has 14 residues. In DNA form, the CDR3 reads TGCGCCAGCAGCCCAGATGGGACAGGGAGCGGCTACACCTTC. This encodes CASSPDGTGSGYTF.

In regard to this clone: At one of its ends the junction is not consistent with the germline gene, which may arise from a read error. The CDR3 sequence: CASSQAPTSSDTQYF. CDR3 in DNA: TGCGCCAGCAGCCAAGCCCCGACTAGTTCAGATACGCAGTATTTT. The rearrangement links TRBV5-5 to TRBJ2-3, with D maybe TRBD2 (6 bases). There are 15 residues in the CDR3. The germline V gene encodes CDR1 SGHKS and CDR2 YYEKEE (reference sequence).

The genes are TRBV11-2 and TRBJ1-1, with D hard to call. The CDR3 has 11 amino acids. V was clipped by 3 bases and J by 6 bases, with 5 bases between them. Germline loops: CDR1 SGHAT, CDR2 FQNNGV. CDR3 loop: CASSLFAEAFF. The CDR3 region has the DNA TGTGCCAGCAGCTTGTTCGCTGAAGCTTTCTTT.

A few counts support this clone. V is TRBV7-7 and J is TRBJ1-1; no reliable D call. Germline lookup yields CDR1 SSHAT and CDR2 FNYEAQ (reference sequence). CDR3 length equals 13 residues. V was shortened by 8 bases and J by 0 bases, with 10 bases between the two germline ends. The DNA for the CDR3 is TGTGCCAGCGGGCTCACCATGAACACTGAAGCTTTCTTT. This encodes CASGLTMNTEAFF.

This clone turned up a few times. V gene TRBV5-1 combines with J gene TRBJ2-5; 7 bases align to TRBD1. CDR3 length: 14 amino acids. With 7 bases clipped from V and 3 bases from J, the junction kept 9 bases outside the gene matches. Germline CDR1 and CDR2: SGHRS and YFSETQ. The CDR3 coding sequence is TGCGCCAGCGGTAACCCGACAGGGAAAGAGACCCAGTACTTC. It specifies CASGNPTGKETQYF.

This clone was counted between two and nine times. The chain couples TRBV6-6 to TRBJ1-2, with D uncertain. Germline V gene data show CDR1 as MNHNY and CDR2 as SVGAGI (reference sequence). CDR3 length: 14 amino acids. Trimming shortened V by 2 bases and J by 0 bases, and 7 bases separated the two germline ends. Here the CDR3 DNA reads TGTGCCAGCAGTTACATGTCAGCTAACTATGGCTACACCTTC. It encodes CASSYMSANYGYTF.

A few counts support this clone. V and J are TRBV6-1 and TRBJ1-2, with unresolved D. The CDR3 contains 12 residues. Trimming removed 7 bases at V and 10 bases at J, with 16 bases between. The germline V gene encodes CDR1 MNHNS and CDR2 SASEGT. The CDR3: CASKDPVVDYTF. In DNA form, the CDR3 reads TGTGCCAGCAAGGATCCTGTTGTGGACTACACCTTC.

The sample holds one count of this clone. The J gene is TRBJ1-6, the V gene TRBV4-1, with D unresolved. Germline CDR1 and CDR2: MGHRA and YSYEKL. The V and J ends lost 6 bases and 1 base respectively, with 10 bases between them. CDR3 length: 15 amino acids. The CDR3 here is CASSREGSYNSPLHF. In DNA, the CDR3 is TGCGCCAGCAGTAGGGAAGGTTCCTATAATTCACCCCTCCACTTT.

This clone was found many times. V and J are TRBV7-8 and TRBJ2-5, with D perhaps matching TRBD2 (6 bases). The CDR3 consists of 14 residues. V lost 5 bases and J 6 bases, leaving 16 bases between the germline ends. CDR1 is SGHVS, CDR2 FQNEAQ, per germline. CDR3 protein: CASSPRTGEKTQYF. The CDR3 nucleotides are TGTGCCAGCAGCCCGAGGACGGGGGAGAAGACCCAGTACTTC.

Turning to this clone: Distinct nucleotide sequences in the sample also encode this CDR3. The rearrangement joins TRBV20-1 to TRBJ2-3; D perhaps matches TRBD1 (5 bases). Germline assignment: CDR1 DFQATT and CDR2 SNEGSKA (reference sequence). The CDR3 is 11 amino acids. The V gene lost 6 bases and the J gene lost 4 bases, with 8 bases spanning the gap. CDR3 nucleotides: TGCAGTGCCACCAGGGCAGATACGCAGTATTTT. Translating gives CSATRADTQYF.

Concerning this clone: The sample holds other DNA sequences that translate to the same CDR3. V usage is TRBV5-4 and J usage is TRBJ2-1; D could derive from TRBD1 or TRBD2 (5 bases each). The V gene lost 0 bases and the J gene lost 0 bases, with 7 bases spanning the gap. This CDR3 spans 15 amino acids. Germline CDR1 reads SGHNT; CDR2 reads YYREEE (reference sequence). CDR3 sequence reads: CASSLGGSSYNEQFF. The CDR3 nucleotides read TGTGCCAGCAGCTTGGGGGGGAGCTCCTACAATGAGCAGTTCTTC. The whole variable domain, filled in from reference TRBV5-4 and TRBJ2-1, reads ETGVTQSPTHLIKTRGQQVTLRCSSQSGHNTVSWYQQALGQGPQFIFQYYREEENGRGNFPPRFSGLQFPNYSSELNVNALELDDSALYLCASSLGGSSYNEQFFGPGTRLTVL.

This clone was seen many times. V is TRBV2 and J is TRBJ2-1; TRBD2 matches at 9 bases. Germline CDR1 and CDR2: SNHLY and FYNNEI. The CDR3 runs 14 residues. The junction had 1 base not matched to a gene; V was cut back by 7 bases and J by 0 bases. In DNA form, the CDR3 reads TGTGCCAGCAATAGCGGGAGCTCCTACAATGAGCAGTTCTTC. Amino acids: CASNSGSSYNEQFF.

There are a few counts of this clone. The V and J genes are TRBV6-1 and TRBJ2-5; D unresolved. CDR1 is MNHNS, CDR2 SASEGT, per germline. V lost 6 bases and J 2 bases, leaving 13 bases between the germline ends. The CDR3 length is 14 residues. The CDR3 sequence is CASRGSWGQETQYF. The CDR3, as DNA: TGTGCCAGCAGAGGATCGTGGGGACAAGAGACCCAGTACTTC.

This clone was seen a few times. This chain uses TRBV6-1 with TRBJ2-5; D gene ambiguous. The germline V and J ends were trimmed by 8 bases and 0 bases, with 10 bases remaining between them. Germline V gives CDR1 MNHNS, CDR2 SASEGT. This CDR3 is 13 amino acids long. The CDR3, as DNA: TGTGCCAGCGTACTGACACACCAAGAGACCCAGTACTTC. It translates to CASVLTHQETQYF.

The table lists this clone with a few counts. This rearrangement joins TRBV9 to TRBJ2-1; TRBD2 matches 8 bases. The CDR3 consists of 19 residues. The ends lost 0 bases at V and 1 base at J; junction bases unmatched: 12. Germline V gives CDR1 SGDLS, CDR2 YYNGEE. The CDR3: CASSVVAGGALSSYNEQFF. The CDR3 bases are TGTGCCAGCAGCGTAGTTGCCGGGGGGGCCCTTAGTTCCTACAATGAGCAGTTCTTC.

This clone has only a few counts. At one boundary the junction diverges from the germline segment, which might be a read error. The J gene is TRBJ2-5, the V gene TRBV7-7; the match to TRBD2 covers 9 bases. Looked up from germline, CDR1 is SSHAT and CDR2 is FNYEAQ (reference sequence). This CDR3 has 15 residues. The DNA of the CDR3 is TGTGCTAGCAGCTTATTAGCGGGAGAATGGGAGACCCAGTACTTC. The encoded protein is CASSLLAGEWETQYF.

This clone was seen only a few times. One end of the junction does not line up with germline, which may come from a read error. The CDR3 bases are TGTGCCAGCAGTGGCCTAGCGGGAGCCTACAATGAGCAGTTCTTC. Encoded protein: CASSGLAGAYNEQFF. The rearrangement joins TRBV10-3 to TRBJ2-1, with TRBD2 matching over 10 bases. This CDR3 contains 15 residues. Germline-derived CDR1 and CDR2 are ENHRY and SYGVKD.

This clone occurred a few times. The chain combines TRBV6-1 with TRBJ2-7, with D maybe TRBD1 (5 bases). V lost 6 bases, J lost 2 bases, and 14 bases lay in between. Per germline, CDR1 MNHNS and CDR2 SASEGT. This CDR3 region has 14 residues. The CDR3 DNA reads as TGTGCCAGCAGGCAGGCCTTAGGGGCCTACGAGCAGTACTTC. Encoded protein: CASRQALGAYEQYF.

The rearrangement joins TRBV4-1 to TRBJ2-2; TRBD2 aligns across 10 bases. Germline lookup yields CDR1 MGHRA and CDR2 YSYEKL. J lost 7 bases, V lost 4 bases, and 12 bases had no gene match. This CDR3 is built from 17 residues. This chain's CDR3 is CASSRSGASGSGGELFF. DNA for the CDR3: TGCGCCAGCAGCCGGAGCGGGGCTAGCGGGAGTGGCGGGGAGCTGTTTTTT.

V and J are TRBV7-9 and TRBJ2-6; D is perhaps TRBD1 (7 bases). The CDR3 contains 18 residues. V lost 6 bases, J lost 1 base, and 19 bases lay in between. The germline V gene has CDR1 SEHNR and CDR2 FQNEAQ (reference sequence). The CDR3 nucleotides read TGTGCCAGCAGTCTCTGGGCAGGGGGGATATCTGGGGCCAACGTCCTGACTTTC. Its protein product is CASSLWAGGISGANVLTF.

Only a few counts were recorded for this clone. The rearrangement joins TRBV18 to TRBJ2-3; D not resolved. Per the germline V gene, CDR1 is KGHSH and CDR2 is LQKENI. The CDR3 is made up of 14 amino acids. V gave up 6 bases and J gave up 4 bases, with 14 bases separating them. CDR3: CASSAENLADTQYF. In DNA, the CDR3 is TGTGCCAGCTCGGCGGAGAATCTGGCAGATACGCAGTATTTT.

The chain employs TRBV7-3 and TRBJ2-5; perhaps TRBD2 as D (6 bases). The V end was cut by 5 bases, the J end by 2 bases, with 9 bases between. Germline V gene sequence: CDR1 SGHTA, CDR2 FQGTGA. The CDR3 consists of 13 residues. The CDR3 spells CASSSGLQETQYF. The DNA of the CDR3 is TGTGCCAGCAGCAGCGGGCTTCAAGAGACCCAGTACTTC.